This T cell receptor beta chain came from a study of shared clonotypes between healthy human individuals. Study-level results: Naive subsets typically showed greater estimated richness than memory subsets.

Authors' methods: Filtering was not the same, since immunoSEQ gave junction-only sequences without quality scores. The assay was immunoSEQ multiplex PCR, and TCRdb's table has in-frame clones only and misses some. V and J calls and clone size are given by that table; D and trimming were obtained from the DNA. The sample consists of some 790,000 clones, around 77% of them appearing once. This clone occurred a few times. Antigen specificity is unknown. Other DNA sequences within the sample encode an identical CDR3. The CDR3 has 12 residues. Per germline, CDR1 SGHRS and CDR2 YFSETQ. V was pared by 0 bases and J by 9 bases, with 7 bases between.

The sequence derives from a woman in her thirties in good health. The sequenced sample was memory CD4+ T cells sorted from blood. Specified subset: CD45RA-negative fraction. V usage is TRBV5-1 and J usage is TRBJ2-1, with D hard to call. CDR3 in DNA: TGCGCCAGCAGCTTGGGTGGTGGTGAGCAGTTCTTC. This codes for CASSLGGGEQFF.